This T cell receptor beta chain originates from a study of T cell repertoires in cytomegalovirus infection. In the study overall: Recently identified HLA-C-restricted CMV epitopes and well-studied HLA-B-restricted CMV epitopes were used by the study. Signatures in public TCR beta sequences pointed to both CMV infection and matching HLA type. Notes on the study in general: There were carriers of CMV plus the relevant HLA, and cumulative public TCR beta family frequency identified them. The response measured ex vivo was dominated by TCR beta clonotypes (HLA-C-restricted and CMV-specific).

MiXCR was run by TCRdb on the reads, yielding one entry per CDR3 protein. This table holds 450,000 to 600,000 distinct CDR3 sequences, 30% to 40% found once. This clonotype was picked up a small number of times. Antigen specificity is unknown. Source: cultured PBMCs, taken from culture after CMV antigen stimulation. The TCR comes from a human donor in good health (CMV status not recorded). Some clones in this sample may be carry-over from other donors' samples.

This CDR3 reads CASSPTGLPRFYTF. CDR3 DNA: TGTGCCAGCAGCCCTACAGGTCTCCCTCGGTTCTACACCTTC. The chain links TRBV7-2 to TRBJ1-2; possible D gene TRBD1, 5 bases. The CDR3 covers 14 residues. Trimming cost V 5 bases and J 10 bases, with 20 bases left between them. Germline-derived CDR1 and CDR2 are SGHTA and FQGNSA.